This record looks at one TCR beta chain sequence and its context. Antigen unknown. The sample is drawn from a study of OX40 agonist ivuxolimab in advanced cancers. Whole-study context: The dose-escalation group included hepatocellular carcinoma, melanoma, renal cell carcinoma and head and neck cancer. Earlier anti-PD-1, anti-PD-L1 or anti-CTLA-4 therapy was permitted; 40% had received some.

General study points: It was not determined which antigens were specifically recognized by the peripheral T cells that had undergone clonal expansion.

The CDR3 sequence is 14 residues long. V lost 8 bases and J lost 3, with 17 bases in between. From germline, CDR1 is MDHEN and CDR2 SYDVKM. Libraries were prepared by immunoSEQ multiplex PCR; TCRdb keeps only in-frame clonotypes and omits some of them. The table has tens of thousands of clones, just over 85% seen once; the top ten hold about 1.2%. Sampling times: baseline, cycle 4 day 1, cycle 7 day 1. The source material was CD4+ or CD8+ T cells sorted from blood, sampled in a trial of the OX40 agonist ivuxolimab. The rearrangement uses TRBV28 and TRBJ2-7, with D tentatively TRBD2 (5 bases). The clonotype originates from an adult with an advanced solid tumor such as melanoma, head and neck, liver or kidney cancer. The CDR3 nucleotides read TGTGCCAGCTGCGCGGTAGCGAAATGCTACGAGCAGTACTTC. Translation gives CASCAVAKCYEQYF.